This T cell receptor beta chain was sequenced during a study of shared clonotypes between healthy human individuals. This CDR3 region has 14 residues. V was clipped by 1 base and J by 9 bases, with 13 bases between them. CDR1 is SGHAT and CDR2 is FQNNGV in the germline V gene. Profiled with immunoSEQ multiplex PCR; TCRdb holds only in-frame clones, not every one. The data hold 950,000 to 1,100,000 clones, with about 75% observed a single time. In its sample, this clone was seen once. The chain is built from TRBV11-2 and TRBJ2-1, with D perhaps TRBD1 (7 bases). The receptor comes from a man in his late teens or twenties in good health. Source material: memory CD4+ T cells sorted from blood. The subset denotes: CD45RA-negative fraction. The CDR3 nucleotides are TGTGCCAGCAGCTTAGTGGGCAGGGGGGCTGAGCAGTTCTTC. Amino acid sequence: CASSLVGRGAEQFF.